This is a list of T cell receptor beta chains from one sample in a study of T cells in Graves' hyperthyroidism and ophthalmopathy. TCRdb fed the multiplex PCR reads into MiXCR, producing one record per CDR3 protein. The sample carries around 280,000 distinct CDR3 sequences, approximately 14% recorded once. The sequencing sample was made of blood. Receptor source: a woman aged 40 to 49 with Graves' hyperthyroidism. Each CDR3 is given with its conserved first and last residue. A D gene is named only where the DNA matches it firmly. Only part of the rows carry a size: once, few, many, or a class if the clone is expanded.

v_call: TRBV30
clone_size: few
j_call: TRBJ1-1
d_call: .
cdr3_aa: CAWSYTGTRDEAFF
cdr3_nt: TGTGCCTGGAGCTATACCGGGACACGAGATGAAGCTTTCTTT

v_call: TRBV6-2/TRBV6-3
clone_size: many
j_call: TRBJ1-1
d_call: .
cdr3_aa: CASRLFGGTEAFF
cdr3_nt: TGTGCCAGCAGACTTTTCGGGGGCACTGAAGCTTTCTTT

v_call: TRBV20-1
clone_size: few
j_call: TRBJ2-1
d_call: TRBD1
cdr3_aa: CSAVQGTEQFF
cdr3_nt: TGCAGTGCGGTACAGGGGACTGAGCAGTTCTTC

v_call: TRBV14
clone_size: few
j_call: TRBJ2-1
d_call: TRBD2
cdr3_aa: CASSQSSGINEQFF
cdr3_nt: TGTGCCAGCAGCCAGTCTAGCGGGATCAATGAGCAGTTCTTC

v_call: TRBV19
clone_size: .
j_call: TRBJ2-3
d_call: .
cdr3_aa: CASSRGILDTDTQYF
cdr3_nt: TGTGCCAGTAGTCGTGGCATCTTGGATACAGATACGCAGTATTTT

v_call: TRBV7-9
clone_size: many
j_call: TRBJ1-5
d_call: TRBD1
cdr3_aa: CASSLGQGEQPQHF
cdr3_nt: TGTGCCAGCAGCCTGGGACAGGGTGAGCAGCCCCAGCATTTT

v_call: TRBV3-1
clone_size: many
j_call: TRBJ2-3
d_call: .
cdr3_aa: CASSPQQVSYDTQYF
cdr3_nt: TGTGCCAGCAGCCCCCAACAGGTATCATACGATACGCAGTATTTT

v_call: TRBV6-1
clone_size: many
j_call: TRBJ2-4
d_call: TRBD2
cdr3_aa: CASSASGSFGIQYF
cdr3_nt: TGTGCCAGCAGTGCTAGCGGGAGTTTCGGCATTCAGTACTTC

v_call: TRBV10-3
clone_size: many
j_call: TRBJ2-3
d_call: .
cdr3_aa: CATSFPVDPDTQYF
cdr3_nt: TGTGCCACCTCTTTCCCCGTGGATCCGGATACGCAGTATTTT

v_call: TRBV6-1
clone_size: few
j_call: TRBJ2-2
d_call: TRBD2
cdr3_aa: CASILADNTGELFF
cdr3_nt: TGTGCCAGCATCCTAGCGGATAACACCGGGGAGCTGTTTTTT

v_call: TRBV6-6
clone_size: many
j_call: TRBJ1-1
d_call: .
cdr3_aa: CASSYSRYRTGMNTEAFF
cdr3_nt: TGTGCCAGCAGTTACTCGCGATATAGAACAGGTATGAACACTGAAGCTTTCTTT

v_call: TRBV7-9
clone_size: .
j_call: TRBJ2-1
d_call: TRBD1
cdr3_aa: CASSLANRGNEQFF
cdr3_nt: TGTGCCAGCAGCCTCGCTAACAGGGGTAATGAGCAGTTCTTC

v_call: TRBV5-6
clone_size: many
j_call: TRBJ2-7
d_call: TRBD2
cdr3_aa: CASSNAGGTYEQYF
cdr3_nt: TGTGCCAGCAGCAACGCGGGAGGTACCTACGAGCAGTACTTC

v_call: TRBV2
clone_size: many
j_call: TRBJ2-5
d_call: .
cdr3_aa: CASSDIQGRETQYF
cdr3_nt: TGTGCCAGCAGTGATATTCAGGGTAGGGAGACCCAGTACTTC

v_call: TRBV2
clone_size: many
j_call: TRBJ1-2
d_call: TRBD1
cdr3_aa: CASRGYRGLGGYTF
cdr3_nt: TGTGCCAGCAGAGGATATAGGGGGCTGGGAGGCTACACCTTC

v_call: TRBV2
clone_size: many
j_call: TRBJ2-5
d_call: .
cdr3_aa: CASSIGGETQYF
cdr3_nt: TGTGCCAGCAGTATAGGGGGGGAGACCCAGTACTTC

v_call: TRBV28
clone_size: many
j_call: TRBJ1-5
d_call: .
cdr3_aa: CASTSGQGLEPQHF
cdr3_nt: TGTGCCAGCACCTCGGGTCAGGGGTTGGAGCCCCAGCATTTT

v_call: TRBV4-1
clone_size: many
j_call: TRBJ1-2
d_call: .
cdr3_aa: CASSQVAAGYGYTF
cdr3_nt: TGCGCCAGCAGCCAAGTTGCGGCGGGCTATGGCTACACCTTC

v_call: TRBV5-1
clone_size: many
j_call: TRBJ2-1
d_call: TRBD2
cdr3_aa: CASSLGWTSSNNEQFF
cdr3_nt: TGCGCCAGCAGCTTGGGCTGGACTAGCTCCAACAATGAGCAGTTCTTC

v_call: TRBV11-2
clone_size: few
j_call: TRBJ2-1
d_call: TRBD2
cdr3_aa: CASSLDLWLAGFNEQFF
cdr3_nt: TGTGCCAGCAGCTTAGATTTATGGCTAGCGGGATTCAATGAGCAGTTCTTC

v_call: TRBV2
clone_size: many
j_call: TRBJ1-6
d_call: .
cdr3_aa: CASQGLGEFYSPLHF
cdr3_nt: TGTGCCAGCCAGGGGCTAGGGGAATTCTATTCACCCCTCCACTTT

v_call: TRBV6-2/TRBV6-3
clone_size: many
j_call: TRBJ2-2
d_call: .
cdr3_aa: CASSYRGGTGELFF
cdr3_nt: TGTGCCAGCAGTTACAGGGGCGGCACCGGGGAGCTGTTTTTT

v_call: TRBV24-1
clone_size: many
j_call: TRBJ2-1
d_call: .
cdr3_aa: CATSDYRDSNEQFF
cdr3_nt: TGTGCCACCAGTGATTACCGGGACTCCAATGAGCAGTTCTTC

v_call: TRBV11-2
clone_size: many
j_call: TRBJ2-7
d_call: .
cdr3_aa: CASSFTDDSYEQYF
cdr3_nt: TGTGCCAGCAGCTTTACGGACGACTCCTACGAGCAGTACTTC

v_call: TRBV20-1
clone_size: many
j_call: TRBJ1-5
d_call: TRBD1
cdr3_aa: CSARDYVFGQGNQPQHF
cdr3_nt: TGCAGTGCTAGAGATTATGTCTTCGGACAGGGAAATCAGCCCCAGCATTTT

v_call: TRBV12-3/TRBV12-4
clone_size: many
j_call: TRBJ2-2
d_call: .
cdr3_aa: CASRGTGGQGTGELFF
cdr3_nt: TGTGCCAGCAGAGGCACGGGGGGTCAGGGGACCGGGGAGCTGTTTTTT

v_call: TRBV7-9
clone_size: many
j_call: TRBJ2-1
d_call: TRBD2
cdr3_aa: CASNHNSGGNNEQFF
cdr3_nt: TGTGCCAGCAACCACAACAGCGGGGGTAACAATGAGCAGTTCTTC

v_call: TRBV20-1
clone_size: many
j_call: TRBJ2-3
d_call: TRBD2
cdr3_aa: CSARGLAETGADTQYF
cdr3_nt: TGCAGTGCTAGAGGTCTAGCGGAAACGGGGGCAGATACGCAGTATTTT

v_call: TRBV6-1
clone_size: few
j_call: TRBJ1-6
d_call: .
cdr3_aa: CASRSAGRQYSPLHF
cdr3_nt: TGTGCCAGCAGGTCCGCGGGCAGACAGTATTCACCCCTCCACTTT

v_call: TRBV5-1
clone_size: many
j_call: TRBJ2-3
d_call: .
cdr3_aa: CASSLVRAGADTQYF
cdr3_nt: TGCGCCAGCAGCTTGGTTAGGGCGGGTGCAGATACGCAGTATTTT

v_call: TRBV28
clone_size: many
j_call: TRBJ1-2
d_call: TRBD1
cdr3_aa: CASSPPDRGGGYTF
cdr3_nt: TGTGCCAGCAGTCCTCCCGACAGGGGGGGTGGCTACACCTTC

v_call: TRBV20-1
clone_size: many
j_call: TRBJ1-1
d_call: .
cdr3_aa: CSAAGGVSEAFF
cdr3_nt: TGCAGTGCTGCAGGAGGAGTTTCTGAAGCTTTCTTT

v_call: TRBV28
clone_size: few
j_call: TRBJ2-2
d_call: TRBD1
cdr3_aa: CASNGSGQGITGELFF
cdr3_nt: TGTGCCAGCAACGGATCGGGACAGGGGATCACCGGGGAGCTGTTTTTT

v_call: TRBV12-3/TRBV12-4
clone_size: many
j_call: TRBJ1-2
d_call: .
cdr3_aa: CASSWGGLEGYTF
cdr3_nt: TGTGCCAGCAGTTGGGGGGGACTCGAAGGCTACACCTTC

v_call: TRBV2
clone_size: many
j_call: TRBJ1-6
d_call: .
cdr3_aa: CASSESANNSPLHF
cdr3_nt: TGTGCCAGCAGTGAATCGGCTAATAATTCACCCCTCCACTTT

v_call: TRBV19
clone_size: .
j_call: TRBJ2-1
d_call: TRBD2
cdr3_aa: CASSSTSLGLAGFDEQFF
cdr3_nt: TGTGCCAGTAGTTCGACCTCACTGGGACTAGCGGGATTCGATGAGCAGTTCTTC

v_call: TRBV12-3/TRBV12-4
clone_size: medium-sized
j_call: TRBJ2-3
d_call: .
cdr3_aa: CASKRWTGTDTQYF
cdr3_nt: TGTGCCAGCAAACGCTGGACGGGCACAGATACGCAGTATTTT